Shown below are 17 T cell receptor beta chains from a single sample sequenced in a study of blood T cell repertoires in COVID-19. Data came from immunoSEQ multiplex PCR; TCRdb stores just in-frame clones and leaves some out. The sample consists of a few hundred thousand clones, roughly 86% of them appearing once. Source material: peripheral blood. These TCRs come from a woman between 50 and 59 years old with acute or convalescent COVID-19.

V is TRBV12-3 or TRBV12-4 and J is TRBJ1-1; D gene uncertain. This CDR3 is built from 13 residues. The V end lost 7 bases, the J end lost 4 bases, and 13 bases lay between the germline ends. The CDR3 DNA follows: TGTGCCAGCATCTCTTGGGAGGGCACTGAAGCTTTCTTT. Translation: CASISWEGTEAFF.

As regards this clone: Other DNA variants within this sample encode the same CDR3. The V call is TRBV2, the J call TRBJ1-5, with 8 bases matching TRBD1. Germline values: CDR1 SNHLY, CDR2 FYNNEI. The CDR3 sequence is 13 residues long. V shed 6 bases, J shed 3 bases, and the junction held 1 base outside the gene matches. In nucleotides, the CDR3 is TGTGCCAGCAGGGGACAGGTCAATCAGCCCCAGCATTTT. It is translated as CASRGQVNQPQHF.

This sequence joins TRBV7-9 and TRBJ1-2; D is perhaps TRBD1 (5 bases). CDR1 and CDR2 from the germline V gene are SEHNR and FQNEAQ (reference sequence). The length of the CDR3 is 14 residues. Trimming cost V 4 bases and J 4 bases, with 13 bases left between them. CDR3 nucleotides: TGTGCCAGCAGCTCTGTGGACATTCGCTATGGCTACACCTTC. This translates into CASSSVDIRYGYTF.

The chain carries TRBV7-9 and TRBJ1-2; D possibly corresponds to TRBD1 (6 bases). CDR3 length: 15 amino acids. Germline V gene data show CDR1 as SEHNR and CDR2 as FQNEAQ (reference sequence). The V gene lost 4 bases and the J gene lost 5 bases, with 17 bases spanning the gap. The CDR3 sequence: CASSWVEDSVYGYTF. As DNA, the CDR3 is TGTGCCAGCAGCTGGGTCGAGGACAGTGTTTATGGCTACACCTTC.

The chain is built from TRBV5-1 and TRBJ2-1; D perhaps matches TRBD2 (6 bases). The CDR3 extends over 16 amino acids. CDR1 is SGHRS, CDR2 YFSETQ, per germline. V dropped 0 bases and J dropped 0 bases, with 10 bases sitting between them. CDR3: CASSLGGGDSYNEQFF. The CDR3 region has the DNA TGCGCCAGCAGCTTGGGTGGCGGGGACTCCTACAATGAGCAGTTCTTC.

The chain couples TRBV6-2 or TRBV6-3 to TRBJ1-2; no definite D call. CDR1 and CDR2 (germline): MNHEY, SVGEGT. The CDR3 loop spans 16 amino acids. V lost 0 bases to trimming and J lost 4 bases, with 15 bases between them. The CDR3 loop is CASSYSDIADGYGYTF. CDR3 in DNA: TGTGCCAGCAGTTACTCGGATATAGCGGACGGCTATGGCTACACCTTC.

The chain employs TRBV27 and TRBJ1-6, with TRBD1 identical over 10 bases. Trimming took 4 bases from V and 11 from J; bases not matched to a gene: 8. This CDR3 is built from 15 residues. Per germline, CDR1 MNHEY and CDR2 SMNVEV (reference sequence). CDR3 nucleotides: TGTGCCAGCAGTTCCCAGGACAGGGGGAGAACACCCCTCCACTTT. It translates to CASSSQDRGRTPLHF.

The CDR3 bases are TGTGCCACGAGGGAGAGCTCCTACAATGAGCAGTTCTTC. Amino acid sequence: CATRESSYNEQFF. This sequence joins TRBV6-5 and TRBJ2-1; possibly TRBD2 for D (5 bases). Germline lookup yields CDR1 MNHEY and CDR2 SVGAGI. CDR3 length: 13 amino acids. Trimming removed 10 bases at V and 0 bases at J, with 10 bases between.

V gene TRBV5-4 combines with J gene TRBJ2-3; the D is unclear. The CDR3 is made up of 15 amino acids. Germline V gene data show CDR1 as SGHNT and CDR2 as YYREEE (reference sequence). Trimming stripped 5 bases from V and 0 bases from J, with 13 bases between. The CDR3 is CASRVELGSTDTQYF. DNA of the CDR3: TGTGCCAGCAGGGTGGAGCTCGGTAGCACAGATACGCAGTATTTT.

This rearrangement joins TRBV27 to TRBJ2-7; a weak D match, TRBD2 (7 bases). V lost 8 bases and J lost 7, with 15 bases in between. This CDR3 is 12 amino acids long. Per germline, CDR1 MNHEY and CDR2 SMNVEV (reference sequence). The CDR3 DNA reads TGTGCCAGCCCCGGGGGGCAGCGGGAGCAGTACTTC. Amino acid sequence: CASPGGQREQYF.

This chain uses TRBV4-2 with TRBJ1-2; possible D gene TRBD1, 5 bases. Trimming stripped 0 bases from V and 0 bases from J, with 11 bases between. Germline loops: CDR1 LGHNA, CDR2 YNFKEQ. This CDR3 comprises 16 residues. The CDR3 DNA sequence: TGTGCCAGCAGCCAAGATCGACAGACTCCTAACTATGGCTACACCTTC. Its protein is CASSQDRQTPNYGYTF.

This clone appeared a few times. The chain carries TRBV7-9 and TRBJ1-2; the match to TRBD1 covers 7 bases. Germline CDR1 reads SEHNR; CDR2 reads FQNEAQ (reference sequence). The CDR3 has 17 amino acids. V shed 2 bases, J shed 4 bases, and the junction held 13 bases outside the gene matches. CDR3 bases: TGTGCCAGCAGCTTATATATGACAGGGACACTGTTCTATGGCTACACCTTC. Its protein is CASSLYMTGTLFYGYTF.

This clone was detected once. V and J are TRBV28 and TRBJ2-7, with 9 bases matching TRBD2. V shed 2 bases and J 2 bases; nucleotides not matched to a gene: 4. CDR3 size: 15 residues. Looked up from germline, CDR1 is MDHEN and CDR2 is SYDVKM. This CDR3 is CASSLAGGPPYEQYF. In DNA form, the CDR3 reads TGTGCCAGCAGTTTAGCGGGAGGGCCCCCCTACGAGCAGTACTTC.

This clone was observed once. This sequence joins TRBV28 and TRBJ2-1, with 8 bases identical to TRBD2. In germline, CDR1 is MDHEN, CDR2 SYDVKM. The CDR3 runs to 16 residues. After removal of 2 bases from V and 3 bases from J, the junction contained 6 bases not matched to a gene. DNA of the CDR3: TGTGCCAGCAGTTTAGGGGGACTAGGCGGCTACAATGAGCAGTTCTTC. It translates to CASSLGGLGGYNEQFF.

V gene TRBV5-1 combines with J gene TRBJ2-1, with a tentative D call TRBD2 (5 bases). The ends were cut back, 0 bases at V and 4 bases at J, with 14 bases in the middle. The CDR3 spans 16 residues. Germline V gives CDR1 SGHRS, CDR2 YFSETQ. CDR3 sequence: CASSLELATVYNEQFF. The CDR3 DNA is TGCGCCAGCAGCTTGGAGCTAGCTACGGTATACAATGAGCAGTTCTTC.

The chain has TRBV24-1 and TRBJ2-6; maybe TRBD1 (5 bases). The CDR3 extends over 17 amino acids. CDR1 is KGHDR and CDR2 is SFDVKD in the germline V gene. Deletions cut 2 bases from V and 0 bases from J, with 10 bases between. CDR3 DNA: TGTGCCACCAGTGATTGGGGCCGGAACTCTGGGGCCAACGTCCTGACTTTC. Translation: CATSDWGRNSGANVLTF.

This chain joins TRBV13 and TRBJ1-6; possibly TRBD1 for D (5 bases). The CDR3 is made up of 16 amino acids. Germline V gene sequence: CDR1 PRHDT, CDR2 FYEKMQ (reference sequence). V gave up 5 bases and J gave up 5 bases, with 16 bases separating them. DNA for the CDR3: TGTGCCAGCAGCATACGTGACAGAGATCATAATTCACCCCTCCACTTT. As protein: CASSIRDRDHNSPLHF.